In this sample, the clone carrying this TCR beta chain turned up a few times. Its antigen is not known. The data were taken from a study of blood T cells in healthy people across ages. In the study overall: Capture by template switching was about one barcoded beta molecule per two T cells.

Whole-study results and caveats: Since the PBMCs were unsorted, naive and antigen-experienced cells could not be conclusively compared. Possibly confounding the expanded clonotype changes was the fact that donor CMV status was unknown.

Primed by a sample-barcoded 5' primer and a J-beta primer mix, a second PCR proceeded for about 6 to 11 cycles. Template switching added a 12-random-nucleotide identifier to every cDNA molecule. TCRdb used MiXCR to reprocess the 5' RACE reads, holding one entry per CDR3 protein. The table includes 600,000 or so distinct CDR3 sequences, approximately 21% detected once. The sequenced material came from blood. The TCR originated in a man in his 70s in good health.

The CDR3 region has the DNA TGCAGTGCAACAGAGAACACTGAAGCTTTCTTT. Translation: CSATENTEAFF. The V and J genes are TRBV20-1 and TRBJ1-1; D not resolved. Trimming removed 6 bases from V and 1 base from J, with 6 bases in between. The germline gives CDR1 DFQATT, CDR2 SNEGSKA (reference sequence). The CDR3 is made up of 11 amino acids.